The next 31 T cell receptor beta chains were all read from a single sample in a study of cytomegalovirus exposure and HLA in healthy donors. The PCR employed 60 Vbeta primers together with 13 Jbeta primers. Only in-frame clones appear in the TCRdb table, and some are missing; sequencing was by immunoSEQ multiplex PCR. Of about 250,000 clones in the sample, 85% were seen once. What was sequenced was PBMCs. These TCRs come from a girl between 2 and 10 years old in good health and CMV-seronegative.

This rearrangement joins TRBV19 to TRBJ1-2, with D tentatively TRBD1 (5 bases). V dropped 4 bases and J dropped 4 bases, with 16 bases sitting between them. The CDR3 contains 15 residues. Germline lookup yields CDR1 LNHDA and CDR2 SQIVND (reference sequence). As DNA, the CDR3 is TGTGCCAGTAGTACCCTATCCGGGGGTCCCTATGGCTACACCTTC. Amino acids: CASSTLSGGPYGYTF.

The chain joins TRBV7-8 to TRBJ2-3; 7 bases align to TRBD2. The J segment lost 0 bases and the V segment lost 5 bases, leaving 11 bases of the junction unmatched. This CDR3 region has 17 residues. Germline values: CDR1 SGHVS, CDR2 FQNEAQ. In nucleotides, the CDR3 is TGTGCCAGCAGCCGAGTGTTGGAGCGGGGAAGCACAGATACGCAGTATTTT. It specifies CASSRVLERGSTDTQYF.

J is TRBJ1-6 and V is TRBV28, with 9 bases fitting TRBD1. Germline values: CDR1 MDHEN, CDR2 SYDVKM. Unmatched junction bases numbered 8, after V lost 2 bases and J lost 6 bases. This CDR3 is 17 amino acids long. This chain's CDR3 is CASSLRTGQGTNSPLHF. The CDR3 DNA is TGTGCCAGCAGTTTACGTACTGGACAGGGGACTAATTCACCCCTCCACTTT.

Here the CDR3 DNA reads TGTGCCAGTAGTGCGGCAGGGGGTCAGCCCCAGCATTTT. It yields the protein CASSAAGGQPQHF. The chain is built from TRBV19 and TRBJ1-5, with 7 bases identical to TRBD1. Losses at the gene ends were 5 bases for V and 6 bases for J; bases not matched to a gene: 4. This CDR3 region has 13 residues. Germline CDR1 reads LNHDA; CDR2 reads SQIVND (reference sequence).

The chain employs TRBV9 and TRBJ1-2, with a tentative D call TRBD1 (5 bases). CDR3 size: 13 residues. Between the trimmed V and J ends, which lost 0 bases and 8 bases, there was a span of 11 bases. CDR1 and CDR2 (germline): SGDLS, YYNGEE. CDR3 nucleotide sequence: TGTGCCAGCAGCGTAGAAGGGGTCTACGGCTACACCTTC. Its translation is CASSVEGVYGYTF. The full variable domain, rest sourced from reference TRBV9 and TRBJ1-2, is DSGVTQTPKHLITATGQRVTLRCSPRSGDLSVYWYQQSLDQGLQFLIQYYNGEERAKGNILERFSAQQFPDLHSELNLSSLELGDSALYFCASSVEGVYGYTFGSGTRLTVV.

About this clone: This sample also contains other DNA sequences that code for the same CDR3. The rearrangement joins TRBV5-1 to TRBJ2-5; D uncertain. In germline, CDR1 is SGHRS, CDR2 YFSETQ. V lost 0 bases and J lost 3, with 3 bases in between. This CDR3 is built from 12 residues. CDR3: CASSLVEETQYF. As DNA, the CDR3 is TGCGCCAGCAGCTTGGTAGAAGAGACCCAGTACTTC. Together with reference TRBV5-1 and TRBJ2-5, the CDR3 gives the full variable domain: KAGVTQTPRYLIKTRGQQVTLSCSPISGHRSVSWYQQTPGQGLQFLFEYFSETQRNKGNFPGRFSGRQFSNSRSEMNVSTLELGDSALYLCASSLVEETQYFGPGTRLLVL.

The sample holds one count of this clone. V usage is TRBV6-1 and J usage is TRBJ2-7, with 11 nucleotides matching TRBD2. The CDR3 loop spans 15 amino acids. In germline, CDR1 is MNHNS, CDR2 SASEGT. V gave up 4 bases and J gave up 7 bases; unmatched junction bases: 9. DNA of the CDR3: TGTGCCAGCAGTGGACTAGCGGGAAGGTCGGGGGAGCAGTACTTC. Protein: CASSGLAGRSGEQYF.

The gene calls are TRBV10-3 and TRBJ1-5; D uncertain. There are 14 residues in the CDR3. CDR1 and CDR2 (germline): ENHRY, SYGVKD. Trimming cost V 0 bases and J 3 bases, with 6 bases left between them. CDR3 coding DNA: TGTGCCATCAGTGAGTCCGCCTACAATCAGCCCCAGCATTTT. Translated, it gives CAISESAYNQPQHF.

This clone was detected only once. The rearrangement uses TRBV27 and TRBJ1-5, with D possibly TRBD1 on 5 matching bases. Germline values: CDR1 MNHEY, CDR2 SMNVEV (reference sequence). The CDR3 length is 15 residues. Trimming shortened V by 5 bases and J by 5 bases, and 16 bases separated the two germline ends. CDR3 nucleotide sequence: TGTGCCAGCAGTCCCCGACAGCTCCCCCATCAGCCCCAGCATTTT. Encoded protein: CASSPRQLPHQPQHF.

V gene TRBV7-9 combines with J gene TRBJ2-7; 8 bases line up with TRBD2. The CDR3 sequence is 18 residues long. The germline CDR1 and CDR2 sequences are SEHNR and FQNEAQ (reference sequence). V was clipped by 5 bases and J by 2 bases; unmatched bases: 17. The CDR3 loop reads CASSRRTRAGEGTYEQYF. The CDR3, as DNA: TGTGCCAGCAGCCGCAGAACTCGAGCGGGAGAGGGGACCTACGAGCAGTACTTC.

The chain's CDR3 is CASSLRRTVPFTF. CDR3 coding DNA: TGTGCCAGCAGCTTGCGCAGGACAGTTCCGTTCACCTTC. The chain has TRBV7-2 and TRBJ1-2; D perhaps matches TRBD1 (6 bases). Germline V gene data show CDR1 as SGHTA and CDR2 as FQGNSA. There are 13 residues in the CDR3. Trimming took 3 bases from V and 13 from J, leaving 18 bases between them.

The chain uses TRBV10-3 and TRBJ1-2; 10 nucleotides line up with TRBD1. The germline V gene has CDR1 ENHRY and CDR2 SYGVKD. V lost 6 bases, J lost 8 bases, and 6 bases stayed unmatched. The CDR3 totals 13 residues. The CDR3 reads CAIRADRGRGYTF. The CDR3 DNA is TGTGCCATCAGAGCAGACAGGGGGCGAGGCTACACCTTC.

The chain recombines TRBV29-1 with TRBJ2-7; D perhaps matches TRBD1 (5 bases). The V gene lost 6 bases and the J gene lost 5 bases, with 17 bases spanning the gap. The CDR3 is 13 residues long. Germline-derived CDR1 and CDR2 are SQVTM and ANQGSEA. The DNA for the CDR3 is TGCAGCGTGCGGACATTCGGCCGAAACGAGCAGTACTTC. It yields the protein CSVRTFGRNEQYF.

The V and J genes are TRBV7-9 and TRBJ1-2; D is ambiguous. The CDR3 runs 17 residues. Germline V gene lookup returns CDR1 SEHNR and CDR2 FQNEAQ (reference sequence). Deletions cut 3 bases from V and 5 bases from J, with 22 bases between. CDR3 coding DNA: TGTGCCAGCAGCTTTTTGGGTAGCGGGCAGAGAGGGTATGGCTACACCTTC. The encoded protein is CASSFLGSGQRGYGYTF.

This clone showed up just a few times. Distinct nucleotide sequences in the sample also encode this CDR3. This chain joins TRBV29-1 and TRBJ1-1, with D perhaps TRBD1 (5 bases). The germline gives CDR1 SQVTM, CDR2 ANQGSEA. The V gene lost 4 bases and the J gene lost 5 bases, with 11 bases spanning the gap. This CDR3 region has 12 residues. The CDR3: CSVVRGDTEAFF. CDR3 sequence (DNA): TGCAGCGTTGTTCGGGGGGATACTGAAGCTTTCTTT.

This clone was seen only once. The V gene is TRBV6-5, the J gene TRBJ2-5, with 7 bases lining up with TRBD1. Germline-derived CDR1 and CDR2 are MNHEY and SVGAGI. CDR3 length: 14 residues. The V gene end was trimmed by 5 bases and the J gene end by 3 bases; junction bases not matched to a gene: 6. The CDR3 bases are TGTGCCAGCAGTGAAGACAGGGTAAAAGAGACCCAGTACTTC. Amino acid sequence: CASSEDRVKETQYF.

The V call is TRBV9, the J call TRBJ1-4; 7 bases fit TRBD1. This CDR3 has 16 amino acids. With V trimmed by 4 bases and J by 4 bases, 10 bases remained unmatched. Germline assignment: CDR1 SGDLS and CDR2 YYNGEE. The CDR3 region is CASSRNTGVINEKLFF. The CDR3 DNA sequence: TGTGCCAGCAGCCGAAATACAGGGGTCATTAATGAAAAACTGTTTTTT.

The chain recombines TRBV7-6 with TRBJ2-7, with a possible D match to TRBD2 (5 bases). The CDR3 is made up of 13 amino acids. Germline values: CDR1 SGHVS, CDR2 FNYEAQ. Trimming removed 4 bases at V and 3 bases at J, with 10 bases between. The CDR3 nucleotides are TGTGCCAGCAGCTCCAGTGAGGGCTACGAGCAGTACTTC. The encoded protein is CASSSSEGYEQYF. Full variable domain (outside the CDR3, taken from reference TRBV7-6 and TRBJ2-7): GAGVSQSPRYKVTKRGQDVALRCDPISGHVSLYWYRQALGQGPEFLTYFNYEAQQDKSGLPNDRFSAERPEGSISTLTIQRTEQRDSAMYRCASSSSEGYEQYFGPGTRLTVT.

This sequence joins TRBV6-6 and TRBJ1-1, with 7 bases that match TRBD1. V shed 6 bases and J 4 bases; nucleotides not matched to a gene: 11. CDR1 is MNHNY, CDR2 SVGAGI, per germline (reference sequence). The CDR3 loop spans 15 amino acids. CDR3 protein: CASRKVPTGTTEAFF. The DNA for the CDR3 is TGTGCCAGCAGAAAAGTCCCGACAGGGACCACTGAAGCTTTCTTT.

V usage is TRBV19 and J usage is TRBJ1-2; weak D call: TRBD1 (5 bases). The germline V gene has CDR1 LNHDA and CDR2 SQIVND (reference sequence). The CDR3 runs to 10 residues. The chain's CDR3 is CVAGDKGYTF. For the CDR3, the DNA is TGTGTTGCGGGGGATAAAGGCTACACCTTC.

The V call is TRBV7-9, the J call TRBJ1-4; D might be TRBD1 (6 bases). The germline V gene has CDR1 SEHNR and CDR2 FQNEAQ (reference sequence). V was pared by 5 bases and J by 8 bases, with 12 bases between. This CDR3 region has 13 residues. The CDR3, as DNA: TGTGCCAGCAGCATTAGGACAGCAGAAAAACTGTTTTTT. Residues: CASSIRTAEKLFF.

This clone occurred once. V is TRBV2 and J is TRBJ2-7; 7 bases are a match to TRBD1. The V gene's germline CDR1 is SNHLY and CDR2 FYNNEI. The CDR3 consists of 15 residues. J lost 0 bases, V lost 4 bases, and 6 bases had no gene match. CDR3 coding DNA: TGTGCCAGCAGTGTAGACAGGGCGAGCTCCTACGAGCAGTACTTC. Translating gives CASSVDRASSYEQYF. Drawing the rest from reference TRBV2 and TRBJ2-7, the complete variable domain is EPEVTQTPSHQVTQMGQEVILRCVPISNHLYFYWYRQILGQKVEFLVSFYNNEISEKSEIFDDQFSVERPDGSNFTLKIRSTKLEDSAMYFCASSVDRASSYEQYFGPGTRLTVT.

The chain joins TRBV6-1 to TRBJ1-1, with a tentative D call TRBD1 (6 bases). Germline CDR1 and CDR2: MNHNS and SASEGT. The CDR3 runs to 14 residues. The V end was cut by 1 base, the J end by 7 bases, with 13 bases between. The DNA of the CDR3 is TGTGCCAGCAGTGAAGGAGGGGGGGGTTTTGAAGCTTTCTTT. Encoded protein: CASSEGGGGFEAFF.

The chain uses TRBV30 and TRBJ2-4; D is ambiguous. The germline gives CDR1 GTSNPN, CDR2 SVGIG (reference sequence). The CDR3 loop spans 12 amino acids. Trimming took off 0 bases at V and 5 bases at J, with 5 bases between the two ends. The CDR3 sequence is CAWSVQENIQYF. The DNA of the CDR3 is TGTGCCTGGAGTGTACAAGAAAACATTCAGTACTTC.

The V and J genes are TRBV19 and TRBJ2-7, with 7 bases that match TRBD1. CDR3 size: 14 residues. Trimming removed 3 bases from V and 0 bases from J; junction bases left unmatched: 2. Germline V gives CDR1 LNHDA, CDR2 SQIVND (reference sequence). CDR3 DNA: TGTGCCAGTAGTATGGGGGACAGCTCCTACGAGCAGTACTTC. Protein sequence: CASSMGDSSYEQYF.

The chain couples TRBV29-1 to TRBJ1-3, with 11 bases identical to TRBD1. V lost 8 bases to trimming and J lost 1 base; unmatched junction nucleotides: 4. The CDR3 runs to 14 residues. The germline V gene encodes CDR1 SQVTM and CDR2 ANQGSEA. The CDR3 reads CSWTGGQSGNTIYF. The DNA of the CDR3 is TGCAGCTGGACAGGGGGCCAATCTGGAAACACCATATATTTT.

This chain uses TRBV29-1 with TRBJ1-2, with 7 bases lining up with TRBD1. This CDR3 has 13 residues. The junction had 5 bases not matched to a gene; V was cut back by 6 bases and J by 1 base. Germline V CDR1 and CDR2: SQVTM, ANQGSEA. CDR3 amino acids: CSVDDRVNYGYTF. CDR3 coding DNA: TGCAGCGTAGATGACAGGGTTAACTATGGCTACACCTTC.

The chain combines TRBV6-5 with TRBJ1-1; 8 bases fit TRBD1. Germline V CDR1 and CDR2: MNHEY, SVGAGI. CDR3 length: 15 residues. V lost 0 bases and J lost 4; bases outside the gene matches: 4. The CDR3 DNA follows: TGTGCCAGCAGTTACTCTTCCGGGACAGGCACTGAAGCTTTCTTT. The encoded protein is CASSYSSGTGTEAFF.

The gene calls are TRBV27 and TRBJ2-7; TRBD1 might be the D (6 bases). V dropped 2 bases and J dropped 4 bases, with 12 bases sitting between them. There are 14 residues in the CDR3. CDR1 is MNHEY, CDR2 SMNVEV, per germline (reference sequence). The CDR3 coding sequence is TGTGCCAGCAGTTTAATAAGGGGGAGATACGAGCAGTACTTC. The encoded protein is CASSLIRGRYEQYF.

The V call is TRBV12-5, the J call TRBJ2-7; TRBD2 is a possible D gene (6 bases). Trimming removed 4 bases from V and 2 bases from J, with 9 bases in between. Germline lookup yields CDR1 LGHNT and CDR2 FRNRAP. This CDR3 is 13 amino acids long. For the CDR3, the DNA is TGTGCTAGTGGTTCTCTAGCGACCTACGAGCAGTACTTC. It yields the protein CASGSLATYEQYF.

V and J are TRBV13 and TRBJ1-1; TRBD1 matches at 8 bases. The germline V gene encodes CDR1 PRHDT and CDR2 FYEKMQ (reference sequence). This CDR3 contains 16 residues. V shed 4 bases and J 1 base; nucleotides not matched to a gene: 8. The CDR3 loop reads CASSSDRESGNTEAFF. CDR3 in DNA: TGTGCCAGCAGCTCGGACAGGGAATCTGGGAACACTGAAGCTTTCTTT. The full variable domain, in which reference TRBV13 and TRBJ1-1 provide the parts outside the CDR3, is AAGVIQSPRHLIKEKRETATLKCYPIPRHDTVYWYQQGPGQDPQFLISFYEKMQSDKGSIPDRFSAQQFSDYHSELNMSSLELGDSALYFCASSSDRESGNTEAFFGQGTRLTVV.